This T cell receptor beta chain was captured in a study of T cell responses to AZD1222 COVID-19 vaccine. Overall study results and limits: Nearly half of spike-specific TCRs reportedly target variant regions that are unmutated in the B.1.351 and B.1.1.7 variants. After two AZD1222 doses, spike-specific TCR breadth and depth rose versus day 0.

TCRdb's table, derived via immunoSEQ multiplex PCR, lists solely in-frame clones and lacks some. This sample has around 160,000 clones; approximately 89% occur once, and the top ten carry around 5.2%. Regarding this clone: What it binds is unknown.

The germline CDR1 and CDR2 sequences are SGHTA and FQGNSA. Trimming removed 5 bases from V and 0 bases from J, with 17 bases in between. The length of the CDR3 is 16 residues. This sequence originates from an adult in good health. The chain carries TRBV7-2 and TRBJ2-7; perhaps TRBD2 as D (5 bases). The sample here was peripheral blood, taken on day 0 of AZD1222 vaccination. In nucleotides, the CDR3 is TGTGCCAGCAGCCGGGTTACCGAGGGTAGCTCCTACGAGCAGTACTTC. It codes for CASSRVTEGSSYEQYF. The full variable domain, rest sourced from reference TRBV7-2 and TRBJ2-7, is GAGVSQSPSNKVTEKGKDVELRCDPISGHTALYWYRQSLGQGLEFLIYFQGNSAPDKSGLPSDRFSAERTGGSVSTLTIQRTQQEDSAVYLCASSRVTEGSSYEQYFGPGTRLTVT.